This T cell receptor (beta chain) was sequenced for a study of T cells after yellow fever vaccination. CDR1 is GTSNPN and CDR2 is SVGIG in the germline V gene (reference sequence). V lost 2 bases to trimming and J lost 2 bases; unmatched junction nucleotides: 7. The length of the CDR3 is 15 residues. In this sample, this clonotype turned up once. Template switching by 5'RACE produced TCR cDNA, adding a universal primer site and UMIs. In TCRdb, the 5' RACE reads were re-called with MiXCR into one record per CDR3 protein. The data contain roughly 120,000 distinct CDR3 sequences, 5.5% to 8% of them singletons.

This chain connects TRBV30 to TRBJ2-7, with 9 bases fitting TRBD2. The origin of this receptor is a man aged 18 to 35 who received the YFV17D yellow fever vaccine. Material: CD4+ T cells sorted from PBMCs, obtained about 41 days after the first yellow fever vaccination. CDR3 sequence (DNA): TGTGCCTGGAGTAACGGATTAGCGGGGGCCTACGAGCAGTACTTC. Translating it yields CAWSNGLAGAYEQYF.